This TCR beta chain was found in a study of Ad26.COV2.S vaccination and SARS-CoV-2 variants. The CDR3 is made up of 16 amino acids. Per the germline V gene, CDR1 is SGHNT and CDR2 is YENEEA. V shed 5 bases and J 2 bases; nucleotides not matched to a gene: 4. Only in-frame clones appear in the TCRdb table, and some are missing; sequencing was by immunoSEQ multiplex PCR. The table has fewer than 500,000 clones, around nine tenths seen once. Regarding treatment: around 19 received Ad26.COV2.S at low or high dose, single or two shots; several received placebo; per-sample allocation not given. Day 63 after the first injection of vaccine or placebo was the sampling time.

Sequenced here: peripheral blood, sampled in a trial of Ad26.COV2.S vaccine versus placebo. This clonotype originated in a person aged 18-65 years who received the Ad26.COV2.S COVID-19 vaccine or a placebo. V usage is TRBV11-3 and J usage is TRBJ2-1, with 12 bases fitting TRBD2. The CDR3, as DNA: TGTGCCAGCAGCGCCCGGACTAGCGGGACCTACAATGAGCAGTTCTTC. This sequence encodes CASSARTSGTYNEQFF.